A selection of T cell receptor beta chains follows, all from one sample in a study of graft-versus-host responses after intestinal transplantation. Sequenced by immunoSEQ multiplex PCR; TCRdb stores in-frame clones only, minus some. Of nearly 100,000 clones listed, approximately 92% are singletons. The sample here was PBMCs, taken about 460 days after intestinal transplant. These receptors came from a human patient who received an intestinal transplant, so some T cells may come from the graft donor. Both conserved end residues are part of each CDR3. D genes are given only for firm matches. For some rows the clone size is stated as once, few or many, or as a class when expanded; others skip it.

D gene	V gene	clone size	J gene	CDR3 protein	CDR3 DNA
TRBD1	TRBV10-3	.	TRBJ1-4	CAIGTGGSEKLFF	TGTGCCATCGGGACAGGGGGCAGTGAAAAACTGTTTTTT
.	TRBV9	.	TRBJ2-7	CASSSGTSYEQYF	TGTGCCAGCAGCTCCGGGACCTCATACGAGCAGTACTTC
.	TRBV6-5	.	TRBJ2-7	CASSGGTAAAYEQYF	TGTGCCAGCAGTGGGGGGACTGCCGCCGCTTACGAGCAGTACTTC
.	TRBV10-1	.	TRBJ2-3	CASSERGDTQYF	TGCGCCAGCAGTGAAAGGGGAGATACGCAGTATTTT
TRBD1	TRBV5-1	.	TRBJ1-4	CASSLDGQGAGKLFF	TGCGCCAGCAGCTTGGATGGACAGGGGGCGGGAAAACTGTTTTTT
TRBD1	TRBV11-1	.	TRBJ1-1	CASSFAAQGANSNTEAFF	TGTGCCAGCAGCTTCGCCGCTCAGGGGGCGAATTCGAACACTGAAGCTTTCTTT
.	TRBV4-1	.	TRBJ1-6	CASSGRDSPLHF	TGCGCCAGCAGTGGCAGGGATTCACCCCTCCACTTT
TRBD2	TRBV4-2	once	TRBJ2-3	CASSLTTGTSGGTDTQYF	TGTGCCAGCAGCCTGACAACCGGGACTAGCGGGGGCACAGATACGCAGTATTTT
.	TRBV18	.	TRBJ1-1	CASSHGQQNTEAFF	TGTGCCAGCTCCCATGGACAACAGAACACTGAAGCTTTCTTT
.	TRBV10-3	.	TRBJ1-1	CAISESPGGTEAFF	TGTGCCATCAGTGAGTCACCGGGGGGGACCGAAGCTTTCTTT
TRBD1	TRBV9	.	TRBJ1-2	CASSGWQPGQGAISYGYTF	TGTGCCAGCAGCGGATGGCAACCGGGACAGGGGGCGATCAGCTATGGCTACACCTTC
TRBD1	TRBV7-2	.	TRBJ1-2	CASYTGGHSNYGYTF	TGTGCCAGCTACACAGGGGGCCACTCTAACTATGGCTACACCTTC
.	TRBV6-1	.	TRBJ2-3	CASSEALGDTQYF	TGTGCCAGCAGTGAAGCTCTCGGGGATACGCAGTATTTT
TRBD2	TRBV5-1	.	TRBJ2-7	CASSSGGTPHEQYF	TGCGCCAGCAGCTCGGGAGGGACACCCCACGAGCAGTACTTC
.	TRBV6-4	.	TRBJ2-3	CASSAGASNTDTQYF	TGTGCCAGCAGTGCTGGAGCTAGCAATACAGATACGCAGTATTTT
TRBD1	TRBV6-5	.	TRBJ2-2	CASSYLQGARGELFF	TGTGCCAGCAGTTACCTGCAGGGGGCTAGGGGGGAGCTGTTTTTT
TRBD1	TRBV5-5	.	TRBJ1-5	CASSSGTGMNQPQHF	TGTGCCAGCAGCTCCGGGACAGGCATGAATCAGCCCCAGCATTTT
.	TRBV19	.	TRBJ2-5	CASSIREETQYF	TGTGCCAGTAGTATTAGGGAAGAGACCCAGTACTTC
.	TRBV19	.	TRBJ1-3	CAPAPGSGGNTIYF	TGTGCCCCCGCCCCAGGGTCGGGTGGAAACACCATATATTTT
.	TRBV4-2	.	TRBJ2-6	CASSQEGTGANVLTF	TGTGCCAGCAGCCAAGAGGGGACCGGGGCCAACGTCCTGACTTTC
TRBD1	TRBV6-5	.	TRBJ1-2	CASSGTGTSNYGYTF	TGTGCCAGCAGTGGGACAGGAACTTCTAACTATGGCTACACCTTC
TRBD1	TRBV11-2	.	TRBJ2-7	CASSSGTGGLYEQYF	TGTGCCAGCAGCTCCGGGACAGGGGGGCTCTACGAGCAGTACTTC
.	TRBV6-5	.	TRBJ2-7	CASKISVGKYEQYF	TGTGCCAGCAAGATTTCGGTAGGGAAGTACGAGCAGTACTTC
.	TRBV19	.	TRBJ1-2	CASSPRLGYSYGYTF	TGTGCCAGTAGTCCGAGACTAGGTTATTCCTATGGCTACACCTTC
TRBD1	TRBV15	.	TRBJ2-7	CATSAPGQGLYEQYF	TGTGCCACCAGCGCACCGGGACAGGGGTTATACGAGCAGTACTTC
TRBD1	TRBV7-6	once	TRBJ1-5	CASSRGQANQPQHF	TGTGCCAGCAGCCGGGGACAGGCAAATCAGCCCCAGCATTTT
TRBD1	TRBV6-5	.	TRBJ1-5	CASSSPRQGQYQPQHF	TGTGCCAGCAGTTCCCCTAGACAGGGACAATATCAGCCCCAGCATTTT
.	TRBV19	.	TRBJ1-2	CASSTTQANYGYTF	TGTGCCAGTAGCACGACACAAGCTAACTATGGCTACACCTTC
TRBD1	TRBV7-3	.	TRBJ2-5	CASSLSGTGGETQYF	TGTGCCAGCAGCTTAAGCGGGACAGGGGGAGAGACCCAGTACTTC
TRBD1	TRBV6-1	.	TRBJ2-5	CASRPGTGGQETQYF	TGTGCCAGCAGGCCCGGGACAGGGGGCCAAGAGACCCAGTACTTC
.	TRBV11-1	.	TRBJ1-1	CASRGGRLAFF	TGTGCCAGCCGCGGGGGGCGGCTTGCTTTCTTT
.	TRBV18	.	TRBJ1-5	CASSPTPGDQPQHF	TGTGCCAGCTCACCTACCCCTGGGGATCAGCCCCAGCATTTT
TRBD1	TRBV5-6	.	TRBJ2-3	CASSQGVSSTDTQYF	TGTGCCAGCAGTCAGGGGGTCTCTAGCACAGATACGCAGTATTTT
.	TRBV6-5	.	TRBJ2-7	CASSYQGRSYEQYF	TGTGCCAGCAGTTATCAGGGACGCTCCTACGAGCAGTACTTC
TRBD2	TRBV13	.	TRBJ2-3	CASSPGTSGVTDTQYF	TGTGCCAGCAGCCCCGGGACTAGCGGGGTCACAGATACGCAGTATTTT